The 20 T cell receptor beta chains presented below share a single source sample, sequenced in a study of OX40 agonist ivuxolimab in advanced cancers. Libraries were prepared by immunoSEQ multiplex PCR; TCRdb keeps only in-frame clonotypes and omits some of them. Here the sample spans 21,000 or so clones, around nine tenths being singletons. Sequencing used CD4+ or CD8+ T cells sorted from blood, obtained in a trial of the OX40 agonist ivuxolimab. These receptors originate from an adult with an advanced solid tumor such as melanoma, head and neck, liver or kidney cancer.

V is TRBV30 and J is TRBJ2-7; perhaps TRBD2 as D (6 bases). Germline lookup yields CDR1 GTSNPN and CDR2 SVGIG (reference sequence). The length of the CDR3 is 13 residues. The V end lost 6 bases, the J end lost 1 base, and 13 bases lay between the germline ends. The CDR3 bases are TGTGCCTGTAGACTAGTGGGGTCCTACGAGCAGTACTTC. This translates into CACRLVGSYEQYF.

The V call is TRBV10-1, the J call TRBJ2-2; no clear D. V lost 5 bases and J lost 6, with 13 bases in between. From germline, CDR1 is WNHNN and CDR2 SYGVQD (reference sequence). The CDR3 has 14 residues. The CDR3 is CASSLSPAAGELFF. CDR3 sequence (DNA): TGCGCCAGCAGTCTCAGTCCCGCCGCCGGGGAGCTGTTTTTT.

The chain couples TRBV19 to TRBJ1-1, with D possibly matching TRBD1 (5 bases). The CDR3 runs 16 residues. Trimming took off 4 bases at V and 2 bases at J, with 17 bases between the two ends. Per germline, CDR1 LNHDA and CDR2 SQIVND (reference sequence). Here the CDR3 DNA reads TGTGCCAGTAGTACAACCGAGGAGGGGCTAAACACTGAAGCTTTCTTT. It encodes CASSTTEEGLNTEAFF.

The rearrangement links TRBV27 to TRBJ2-1; 7 bases agree with TRBD2. The CDR3 consists of 13 residues. V lost 5 bases and J lost 6; bases outside the gene matches: 4. Germline lookup yields CDR1 MNHEY and CDR2 SMNVEV (reference sequence). Here the CDR3 DNA reads TGTGCCAGCAGTCCGACTAGCTCCAATGAGCAGTTCTTC. Amino acid sequence: CASSPTSSNEQFF.

This clone came up once. The V call is TRBV29-1, the J call TRBJ2-3; weak D call: TRBD2 (5 bases). Trimming took 0 bases from V and 4 from J, leaving 5 bases between them. CDR3 length: 12 residues. The V gene's germline CDR1 is SQVTM and CDR2 ANQGSEA. CDR3 DNA sequence: TGCAGCGTTGAAGAGGGAGCAGATACGCAGTATTTT. Translated: CSVEEGADTQYF.

This rearrangement joins TRBV7-6 to TRBJ1-3, with D possibly being TRBD1 (5 bases). Per the germline V gene, CDR1 is SGHVS and CDR2 is FNYEAQ. CDR3 length equals 13 residues. The ends were cut back, 8 bases at V and 4 bases at J, with 12 bases in the middle. CDR3 sequence: CASAVGTGNTIYF. The DNA of the CDR3 is TGTGCCAGCGCTGTAGGGACCGGAAACACCATATATTTT.

This clone was seen more than once but under ten times. The chain links TRBV11-2 to TRBJ1-3; D unresolved. Trimming took off 5 bases at V and 11 bases at J, with 10 bases between the two ends. Germline CDR1 is SGHAT and CDR2 is FQNNGV. The CDR3 consists of 11 residues. CDR3 sequence reads: CASSLVQPIYF. The DNA of the CDR3 is TGTGCCAGCAGCCTGGTCCAACCCATATATTTT.

In DNA, the CDR3 is TGCGCCAGCAGCCAACCGGGAGGGCGGGGTTCACCCCTCCACTTT. Translation gives CASSQPGGRGSPLHF. The chain is built from TRBV4-1 and TRBJ1-6, with D unresolved. Germline V gives CDR1 MGHRA, CDR2 YSYEKL. CDR3 size: 15 residues. Trimming removed 2 bases from V and 9 bases from J, with 14 bases in between.

The genes are TRBV4-2 and TRBJ1-1; D not certain. The V and J ends lost 1 base and 3 bases respectively, with 6 bases between them. Germline V lookup: CDR1 LGHNA, CDR2 YNFKEQ. This CDR3 is 13 amino acids long. CDR3 in DNA: TGTGCCAGCAGCCAAGCACTGCACACTGAAGCTTTCTTT. Residues: CASSQALHTEAFF.

The J gene is TRBJ2-7, the V gene TRBV5-6, with D unclear. Deletions cut 0 bases from V and 0 bases from J, with 7 bases between. Germline V lookup: CDR1 SGHDT, CDR2 YYEEEE. This CDR3 comprises 14 residues. The CDR3 loop reads CASSLADNSYEQYF. CDR3 DNA: TGTGCCAGCAGCTTGGCCGACAACTCCTACGAGCAGTACTTC.

The rearrangement links TRBV7-9 to TRBJ1-2; D is possibly TRBD1 (6 bases). The ends were cut back, 4 bases at V and 6 bases at J, with 18 bases in the middle. The CDR3 loop spans 15 amino acids. Germline values: CDR1 SEHNR, CDR2 FQNEAQ (reference sequence). The CDR3 here is CASSSTRPGDHGYTF. The CDR3 DNA follows: TGTGCCAGCAGCTCTACTCGCCCAGGGGACCATGGCTACACCTTC. Based on the CDR3 plus reference TRBV7-9 and TRBJ1-2, the full variable domain is DTGVSQNPRHKITKRGQNVTFRCDPISEHNRLYWYRQTLGQGPEFLTYFQNEAQLEKSRLLSDRFSAERPKGSFSTLEIQRTEQGDSAMYLCASSSTRPGDHGYTFGSGTRLTVV.

The chain employs TRBV6-5 and TRBJ2-2; D may be TRBD2 (6 bases). Trimming stripped 2 bases from V and 5 bases from J, with 9 bases between. The CDR3 sequence is 14 residues long. The germline CDR1 and CDR2 sequences are MNHEY and SVGAGI. CDR3 amino acids: CASSYIGGTGELFF. The CDR3 DNA sequence: TGTGCCAGCAGTTACATCGGAGGGACCGGGGAGCTGTTTTTT.

The rearrangement joins TRBV29-1 to TRBJ2-2; the D is unclear. Germline V gives CDR1 SQVTM, CDR2 ANQGSEA. CDR3 size: 15 residues. V was cut by 2 bases and J by 4 bases, with 14 bases left in between. CDR3 protein: CSVESGLSSTGELFF. CDR3 coding DNA: TGCAGCGTTGAATCAGGCCTATCCAGCACCGGGGAGCTGTTTTTT.

This rearrangement joins TRBV11-1 to TRBJ2-7; 7 positions agree with TRBD1. J was trimmed by 0 bases and V by 6 bases; bases with no gene match: 5. CDR3 size: 14 residues. Germline V gene data show CDR1 as SGHAT and CDR2 as FQDESV (reference sequence). CDR3 DNA sequence: TGTGCCAGCAGTCCCCGGGACAGCTCCTACGAGCAGTACTTC. This sequence encodes CASSPRDSSYEQYF.

The chain has TRBV27 and TRBJ1-6; perhaps TRBD1 as D (6 bases). The germline gives CDR1 MNHEY, CDR2 SMNVEV (reference sequence). This CDR3 region has 17 residues. V lost 5 bases, J lost 4 bases, and 18 bases lay in between. The CDR3 loop reads CASSPLLRQAYNSPLHF. The CDR3 nucleotides read TGTGCCAGCAGTCCCCTCCTTCGACAGGCGTATAATTCACCCCTCCACTTT.

This chain links TRBV27 with TRBJ1-2; 8 positions agree with TRBD1. The CDR3 has 15 residues. V lost 4 bases and J lost 4; bases outside the gene matches: 8. CDR1 and CDR2 (germline): MNHEY, SMNVEV (reference sequence). The CDR3 sequence: CASSWGTGMAYGYTF. The CDR3 DNA sequence: TGTGCCAGCAGTTGGGGGACAGGTATGGCCTATGGCTACACCTTC.

This chain connects TRBV4-1 to TRBJ2-7, with TRBD2 identical over 11 bases. This CDR3 has 17 amino acids. The junction had 12 bases not matched to a gene; V was cut back by 2 bases and J by 6 bases. In germline, CDR1 is MGHRA, CDR2 YSYEKL. The CDR3 nucleotides are TGCGCCAGCAGCCAACTAGCGGGGGGCGAAGTTCCGGCCGAGCAGTACTTC. Translation gives CASSQLAGGEVPAEQYF.

The J gene is TRBJ1-3, the V gene TRBV7-9, with TRBD1 as a possible D gene (6 bases). Between the trimmed V and J ends, which lost 5 bases and 8 bases, there was a span of 22 bases. This CDR3 contains 16 residues. Germline V gene lookup returns CDR1 SEHNR and CDR2 FQNEAQ (reference sequence). CDR3 sequence: CASSIGQLPPWHTIYF. The DNA for the CDR3 is TGTGCCAGCAGCATCGGACAGTTACCGCCCTGGCACACCATATATTTT.

The CDR3 DNA is TGTGCCAGCAGTGCTCAGGGTGGCCAGCCCCAGCATTTT. Protein sequence: CASSAQGGQPQHF. This sequence joins TRBV6-5 and TRBJ1-5; a weak D match, TRBD1 (5 bases). Trimming took 5 bases from V and 7 from J, leaving 12 bases between them. The CDR3 extends over 13 amino acids. Looked up from germline, CDR1 is MNHEY and CDR2 is SVGAGI.

The genes are TRBV19 and TRBJ2-1; TRBD2 aligns across 12 bases. Germline CDR1 LNHDA, CDR2 SQIVND (reference sequence). With V trimmed by 6 bases and J by 8 bases, 8 bases remained unmatched. There are 15 residues in the CDR3. In DNA, the CDR3 is TGTGCCAGTAGGCCTAGCGGGGGGGGACGGGATGAGCAGTTCTTC. Amino acids: CASRPSGGGRDEQFF.